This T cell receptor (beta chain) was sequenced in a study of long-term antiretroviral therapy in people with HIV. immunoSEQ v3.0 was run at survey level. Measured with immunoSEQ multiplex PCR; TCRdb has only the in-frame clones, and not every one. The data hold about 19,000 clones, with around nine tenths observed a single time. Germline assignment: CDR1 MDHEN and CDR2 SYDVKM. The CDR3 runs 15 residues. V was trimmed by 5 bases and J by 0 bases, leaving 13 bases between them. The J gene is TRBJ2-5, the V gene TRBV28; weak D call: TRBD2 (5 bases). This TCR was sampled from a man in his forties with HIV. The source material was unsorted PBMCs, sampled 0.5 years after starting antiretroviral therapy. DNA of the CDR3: TGTGCCAGCAGTCCCCCACGGGATTACCAAGAGACCCAGTACTTC. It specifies CASSPPRDYQETQYF. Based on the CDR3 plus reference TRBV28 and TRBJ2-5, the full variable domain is DVKVTQSSRYLVKRTGEKVFLECVQDMDHENMFWYRQDPGLGLRLIYFSYDVKMKEKGDIPEGYSVSREKKERFSLILESASTNQTSMYLCASSPPRDYQETQYFGPGTRLLVL.